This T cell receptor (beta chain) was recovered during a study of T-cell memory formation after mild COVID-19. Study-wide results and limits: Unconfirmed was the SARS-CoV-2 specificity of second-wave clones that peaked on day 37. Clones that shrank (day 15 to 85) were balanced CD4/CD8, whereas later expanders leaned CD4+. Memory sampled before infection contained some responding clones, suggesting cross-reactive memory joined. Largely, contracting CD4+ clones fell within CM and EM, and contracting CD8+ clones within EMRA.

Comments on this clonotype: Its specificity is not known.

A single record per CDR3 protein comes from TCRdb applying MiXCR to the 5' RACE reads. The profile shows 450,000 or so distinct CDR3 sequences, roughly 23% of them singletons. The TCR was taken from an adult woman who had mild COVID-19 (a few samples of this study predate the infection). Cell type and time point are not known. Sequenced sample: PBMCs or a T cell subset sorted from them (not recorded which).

CDR3 DNA sequence: TGTGCCACCAGCCCGCGGCCCCTCGGCGGTCTGAACACTGAAGCTTTCTTT. Translation gives CATSPRPLGGLNTEAFF. The chain uses TRBV15 and TRBJ1-1; no firm D call. Germline lookup yields CDR1 LNHNV and CDR2 YYDKDF (reference sequence). V was pared by 5 bases and J by 0 bases, with 19 bases between. This CDR3 is built from 17 residues.